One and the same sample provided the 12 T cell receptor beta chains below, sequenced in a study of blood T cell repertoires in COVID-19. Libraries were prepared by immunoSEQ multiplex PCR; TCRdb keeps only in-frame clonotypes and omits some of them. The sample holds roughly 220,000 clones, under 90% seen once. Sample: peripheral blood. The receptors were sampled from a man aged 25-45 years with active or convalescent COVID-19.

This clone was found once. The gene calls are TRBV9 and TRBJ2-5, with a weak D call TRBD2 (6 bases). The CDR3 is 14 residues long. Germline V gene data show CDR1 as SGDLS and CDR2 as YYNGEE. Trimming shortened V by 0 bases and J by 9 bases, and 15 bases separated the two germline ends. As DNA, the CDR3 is TGTGCCAGCAGCGTAGGAGATGAGGGAGGCCCCCAGTACTTC. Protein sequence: CASSVGDEGGPQYF.

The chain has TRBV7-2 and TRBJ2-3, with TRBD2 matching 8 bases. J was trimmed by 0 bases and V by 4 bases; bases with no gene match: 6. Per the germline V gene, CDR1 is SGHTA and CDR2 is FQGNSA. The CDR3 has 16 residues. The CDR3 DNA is TGTGCCAGCAGCTCAAAACTAGCGGCCAGCACAGATACGCAGTATTTT. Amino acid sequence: CASSSKLAASTDTQYF.

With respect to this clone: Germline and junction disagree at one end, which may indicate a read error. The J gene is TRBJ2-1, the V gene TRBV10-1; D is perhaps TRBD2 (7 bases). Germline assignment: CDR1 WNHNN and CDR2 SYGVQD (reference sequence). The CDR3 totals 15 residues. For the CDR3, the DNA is TGCGCCAGCAGTGAATTGCGGGGGCCCTATAATGAGCAGTTCTTC. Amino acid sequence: CASSELRGPYNEQFF.

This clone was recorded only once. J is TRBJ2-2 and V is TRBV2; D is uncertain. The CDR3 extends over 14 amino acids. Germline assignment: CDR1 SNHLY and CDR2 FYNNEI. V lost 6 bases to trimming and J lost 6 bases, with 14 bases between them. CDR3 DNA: TGTGCCAGCAGAGGCGGTACGGTGCCCGGGGAGCTGTTTTTT. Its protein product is CASRGGTVPGELFF. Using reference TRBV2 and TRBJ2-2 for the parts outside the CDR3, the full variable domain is EPEVTQTPSHQVTQMGQEVILRCVPISNHLYFYWYRQILGQKVEFLVSFYNNEISEKSEIFDDQFSVERPDGSNFTLKIRSTKLEDSAMYFCASRGGTVPGELFFGEGSRLTVL.

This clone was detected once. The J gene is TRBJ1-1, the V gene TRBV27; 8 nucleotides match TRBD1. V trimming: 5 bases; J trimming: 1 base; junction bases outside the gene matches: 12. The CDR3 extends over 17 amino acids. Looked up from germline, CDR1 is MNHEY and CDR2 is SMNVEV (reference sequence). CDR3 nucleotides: TGTGCCAGCAGTCCGATTACCGTGGACAGGGCGAACACTGAAGCTTTCTTT. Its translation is CASSPITVDRANTEAFF.

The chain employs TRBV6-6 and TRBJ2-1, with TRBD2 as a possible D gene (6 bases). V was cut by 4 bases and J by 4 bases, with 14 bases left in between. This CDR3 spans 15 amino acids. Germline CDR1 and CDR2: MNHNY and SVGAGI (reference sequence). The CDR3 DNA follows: TGTGCCAGCAGTTTCCGGGGGTCCGCTTACAATGAGCAGTTCTTC. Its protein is CASSFRGSAYNEQFF.

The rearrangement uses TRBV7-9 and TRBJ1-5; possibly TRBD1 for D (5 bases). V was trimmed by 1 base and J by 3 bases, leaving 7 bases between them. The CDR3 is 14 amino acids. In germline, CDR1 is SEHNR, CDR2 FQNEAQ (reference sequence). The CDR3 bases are TGTGCCAGCAGCTTAGGGGGCATCAATCAGCCCCAGCATTTT. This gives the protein CASSLGGINQPQHF. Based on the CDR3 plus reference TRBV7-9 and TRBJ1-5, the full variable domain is DTGVSQNPRHKITKRGQNVTFRCDPISEHNRLYWYRQTLGQGPEFLTYFQNEAQLEKSRLLSDRFSAERPKGSFSTLEIQRTEQGDSAMYLCASSLGGINQPQHFGDGTRLSIL.

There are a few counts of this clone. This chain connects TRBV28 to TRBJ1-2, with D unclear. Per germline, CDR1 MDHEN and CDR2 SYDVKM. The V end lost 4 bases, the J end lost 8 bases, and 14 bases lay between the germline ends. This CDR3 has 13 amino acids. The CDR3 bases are TGTGCCAGCAGTTCCGAGGGCGTGAGGGGCTACACCTTC. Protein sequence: CASSSEGVRGYTF.

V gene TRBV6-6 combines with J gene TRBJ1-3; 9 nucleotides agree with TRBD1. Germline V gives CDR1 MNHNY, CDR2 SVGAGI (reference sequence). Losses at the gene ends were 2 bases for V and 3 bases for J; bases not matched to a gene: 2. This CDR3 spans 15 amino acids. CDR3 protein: CASSYGTGNGNTIYF. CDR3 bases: TGTGCCAGCAGTTACGGGACAGGGAATGGAAACACCATATATTTT.

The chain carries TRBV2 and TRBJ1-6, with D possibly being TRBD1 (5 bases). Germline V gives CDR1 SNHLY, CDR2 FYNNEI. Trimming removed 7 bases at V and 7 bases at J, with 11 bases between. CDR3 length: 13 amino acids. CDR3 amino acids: CASTKTVNSPLHF. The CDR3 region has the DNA TGTGCCAGCACCAAGACAGTCAATTCACCCCTCCACTTT.

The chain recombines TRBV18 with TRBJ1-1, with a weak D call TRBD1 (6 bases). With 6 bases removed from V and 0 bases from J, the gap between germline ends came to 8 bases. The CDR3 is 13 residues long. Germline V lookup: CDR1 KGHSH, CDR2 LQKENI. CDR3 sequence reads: CASSTGLNTEAFF. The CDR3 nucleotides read TGTGCCAGCTCTACAGGGCTGAACACTGAAGCTTTCTTT.

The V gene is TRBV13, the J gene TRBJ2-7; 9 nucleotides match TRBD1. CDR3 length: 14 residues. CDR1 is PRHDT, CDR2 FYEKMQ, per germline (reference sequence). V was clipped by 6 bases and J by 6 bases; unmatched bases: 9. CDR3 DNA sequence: TGTGCCAGCAGTTCCGGGACAGGGATGTCCGAGCAGTACTTC. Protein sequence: CASSSGTGMSEQYF.